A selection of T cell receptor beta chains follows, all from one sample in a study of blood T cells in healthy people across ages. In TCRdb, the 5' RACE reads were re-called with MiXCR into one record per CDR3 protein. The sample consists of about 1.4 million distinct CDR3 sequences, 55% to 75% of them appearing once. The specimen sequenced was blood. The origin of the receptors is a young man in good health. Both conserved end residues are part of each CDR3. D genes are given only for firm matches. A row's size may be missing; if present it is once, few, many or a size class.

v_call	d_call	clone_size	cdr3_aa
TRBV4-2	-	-	CASSQESWGEGRGTEAFF
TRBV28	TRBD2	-	CASSRLAGGNTGELFF
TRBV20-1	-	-	CSARDPGGQDNEQFF
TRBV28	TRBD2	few	CASSFTSGFYEQYF
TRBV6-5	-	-	CASATRDYFETQYF
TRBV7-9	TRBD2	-	CASSSWTSGASQETQYF
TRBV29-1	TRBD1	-	CSVENWTGDGADVLTF
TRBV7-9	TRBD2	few	CASSLAGLAPYEQYF
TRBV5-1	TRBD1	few	CASSTRPGQGLGEAFF
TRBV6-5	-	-	CASTKQESTDTQYF
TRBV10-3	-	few	CAISDEGRTYEQYF
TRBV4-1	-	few	CASSQEILRDGRYGQYF
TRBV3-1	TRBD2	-	CASSPLPGGGHTQYF
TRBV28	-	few	CASSFELKVSSYEQYF
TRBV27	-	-	CASSRDGIRSPLHF
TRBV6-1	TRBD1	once	CASRDRVVDTQYF
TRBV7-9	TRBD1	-	CAIPIPGQGGGELFF
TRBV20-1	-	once	CSASGEVGYNEQFF
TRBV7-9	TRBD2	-	CASSFHRGGYYNEQFF
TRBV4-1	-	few	CASSQDLGMYEQYF
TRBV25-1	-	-	CASRGFGDSIAFF
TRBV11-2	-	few	CASSPGFDTQYF
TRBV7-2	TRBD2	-	CASSLESSSGAQTQYF
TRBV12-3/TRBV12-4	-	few	CASTLFKRGFLRKNNEKLFF
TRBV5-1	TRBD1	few	CASLPGTGPYEQYF